A single T cell receptor (beta chain) is shown here with its context. The table came from immunoSEQ multiplex PCR; TCRdb's copy has only in-frame clones and leaves some out. The sample lists approximately 85,000 clones, about 94% seen once, with 2% to 3% in the top ten. The data originate from a study of T cell changes during pregnancy in multiple sclerosis. Germline CDR1 SGHVS, CDR2 FNYEAQ. There are 12 residues in the CDR3. V lost 1 base and J lost 12, with 13 bases in between. The starting material was peripheral blood, obtained in the third trimester of pregnancy. The rearrangement links TRBV7-6 to TRBJ2-7; D is perhaps TRBD2 (7 bases). This sequence originates from a female donor with multiple sclerosis, enrolled in a pregnancy study. The CDR3 loop is CASSLGPGGLYF. The CDR3 coding sequence is TGTGCCAGCAGCTTAGGCCCGGGGGGCCTGTACTTC.